What follows are 23 T cell receptor beta chains derived from one specimen sequenced in a study of OX40 agonist ivuxolimab in advanced cancers. The method was immunoSEQ multiplex PCR; TCRdb's version includes in-frame clones alone and lacks a portion of them. Of 15,000 to 20,000 clones in the sample, around 67% were seen once. Sequenced here: CD4+ or CD8+ T cells sorted from blood, sampled in a trial of the OX40 agonist ivuxolimab. The receptors were sampled from an adult with an advanced solid tumor such as melanoma, head and neck, liver or kidney cancer.

The chain links TRBV14 to TRBJ1-1, with D maybe TRBD1 (5 bases). CDR3 size: 16 residues. Trimming shortened V by 5 bases and J by 1 base, and 17 bases separated the two germline ends. Germline V gene sequence: CDR1 SGHDN, CDR2 FVKESK. The CDR3 protein is CASSERGAFANTEAFF. The CDR3 nucleotides read TGTGCCAGCAGCGAGAGAGGGGCCTTCGCGAACACTGAAGCTTTCTTT. Combining the CDR3 with reference TRBV14 and TRBJ1-1 gives the whole variable domain EAGVTQFPSHSVIEKGQTVTLRCDPISGHDNLYWYRRVMGKEIKFLLHFVKESKQDESGMPNNRFLAERTGGTYSTLKVQPAELEDSGVYFCASSERGAFANTEAFFGQGTRLTVV.

V usage is TRBV18 and J usage is TRBJ1-1; D uncertain. CDR1 and CDR2 from the germline V gene are KGHSH and LQKENI. Trimming pared 3 bases from V and 7 bases from J, leaving 9 bases between. The CDR3 totals 12 residues. The CDR3 spells CASSPIVNEAFF. The CDR3 nucleotides read TGTGCCAGCTCACCTATAGTTAATGAAGCTTTCTTT.

The chain links TRBV6-1 to TRBJ2-1; D is possibly TRBD2 (5 bases). Germline CDR1 reads MNHNS; CDR2 reads SASEGT. V lost 4 bases to trimming and J lost 3 bases, with 13 bases between them. The CDR3 length is 15 residues. CDR3 sequence: CASSARTGVYNEQFF. In DNA, the CDR3 is TGTGCCAGCAGTGCTCGGACTGGAGTCTACAATGAGCAGTTCTTC.

The rearrangement uses TRBV9 and TRBJ2-2, with TRBD2 matching over 9 bases. V gave up 0 bases and J gave up 3 bases; unmatched junction bases: 3. Germline V gene sequence: CDR1 SGDLS, CDR2 YYNGEE. The CDR3 has 16 residues. The CDR3 loop is CASSVEVAGDTGELFF. Here the CDR3 DNA reads TGTGCCAGCAGCGTAGAGGTAGCGGGAGACACCGGGGAGCTGTTTTTT.

The chain has TRBV5-1 and TRBJ2-1; tentative D call: TRBD1 (6 bases). V lost 0 bases, J lost 7 bases, and 20 bases lay in between. CDR1 and CDR2 from the germline V gene are SGHRS and YFSETQ. This CDR3 has 17 amino acids. CDR3 DNA sequence: TGCGCCAGCAGCTTGGGCTCGGCAGGGGAAACGGCGAATGAGCAGTTCTTC. It yields the protein CASSLGSAGETANEQFF.

This clone was recorded a few times. The chain uses TRBV6-5 and TRBJ2-7; 7 bases are a match to TRBD2. V dropped 5 bases and J dropped 6; count of bases not matched to a gene: 13. This CDR3 is 15 amino acids long. Germline CDR1 and CDR2: MNHEY and SVGAGI. The CDR3 DNA reads as TGTGCCAGCAGTCTCCGAGCGGGGACCCCTATCGAGCAGTACTTC. It codes for CASSLRAGTPIEQYF.

CDR3 in amino acids: CASSKGRSPYNEQFF. DNA for the CDR3: TGTGCCAGTAGTAAGGGACGGTCTCCCTACAATGAGCAGTTCTTC. V usage is TRBV19 and J usage is TRBJ2-1; D is possibly TRBD1 or TRBD2 (5 bases each). Germline loops: CDR1 LNHDA, CDR2 SQIVND (reference sequence). V lost 4 bases, J lost 2 bases, and 12 bases lay in between. The CDR3 covers 15 residues. Based on the CDR3 plus reference TRBV19 and TRBJ2-1, the full variable domain is DGGITQSPKYLFRKEGQNVTLSCEQNLNHDAMYWYRQDPGQGLRLIYYSQIVNDFQKGDIAEGYSVSREKKESFPLTVTSAQKNPTAFYLCASSKGRSPYNEQFFGPGTRLTVL.

This clone came up once. The chain couples TRBV25-1 to TRBJ2-1; a weak D match, TRBD2 (6 bases). The CDR3 contains 15 residues. Germline V CDR1 and CDR2: MGHDK, SYGVNS. V was cut by 6 bases and J by 7 bases, with 19 bases left in between. The CDR3 spells CASRDGGSGGNEQFF. The CDR3 bases are TGTGCCAGCAGGGACGGGGGTTCAGGAGGAAATGAGCAGTTCTTC.

The rearrangement links TRBV5-1 to TRBJ1-1; 8 positions agree with TRBD1. CDR3 length: 16 amino acids. Germline CDR1 and CDR2: SGHRS and YFSETQ. V trimming: 0 bases; J trimming: 5 bases; junction bases outside the gene matches: 9. In nucleotides, the CDR3 is TGCGCCAGCAGCTTGGCCGGAGGACAGGGAAAAACTGAAGCTTTCTTT. It translates to CASSLAGGQGKTEAFF.

The chain has TRBV27 and TRBJ1-4; no firm D call. This CDR3 is built from 13 residues. Trimming cost V 3 bases and J 8 bases, with 10 bases left between them. CDR1 is MNHEY and CDR2 is SMNVEV in the germline V gene (reference sequence). The CDR3 nucleotides are TGTGCCAGCAGTTTTTCCCACCAGGAAAAACTGTTTTTT. Protein: CASSFSHQEKLFF.

The V gene is TRBV5-1, the J gene TRBJ2-1; D unresolved. Germline assignment: CDR1 SGHRS and CDR2 YFSETQ. The V end lost 3 bases, the J end lost 5 bases, and 6 bases lay between the germline ends. This CDR3 contains 12 residues. CDR3 sequence (DNA): TGCGCCAGCAGCTCAATAGACAATGAGCAGTTCTTC. Encoded protein: CASSSIDNEQFF.

The genes are TRBV5-4 and TRBJ1-2; 9 bases align to TRBD1. V lost 4 bases, J lost 8 bases, and 6 bases stayed unmatched. Germline CDR1 reads SGHNT; CDR2 reads YYREEE (reference sequence). This CDR3 has 13 amino acids. The chain's CDR3 is CASSPGTGNGYTF. In DNA form, the CDR3 reads TGTGCCAGCAGCCCCGGGACAGGGAACGGCTACACCTTC.

This clone has a single count. The chain employs TRBV25-1 and TRBJ1-2; no clear D gene. This CDR3 spans 14 amino acids. Trimming removed 1 base at V and 7 bases at J, with 13 bases between. Germline CDR1 MGHDK, CDR2 SYGVNS. CDR3 protein: CASSESALYGGYTF. Here the CDR3 DNA reads TGTGCCAGCAGTGAATCTGCCCTCTACGGTGGCTACACCTTC.

The CDR3 here is CASSNSGTSTYEQYF. The CDR3 nucleotides are TGTGCCAGCAGTAACTCCGGGACTAGTACCTACGAGCAGTACTTC. The rearrangement joins TRBV27 to TRBJ2-7, with 8 bases aligning to TRBD2. Germline V gene sequence: CDR1 MNHEY, CDR2 SMNVEV (reference sequence). The CDR3 is 15 residues long. Unmatched junction bases numbered 8, after V lost 5 bases and J lost 2 bases.

This clone was detected only a few times. The sample carries other DNA sequences with the same CDR3. The CDR3 reads CASSPPGGSYEQYF. As DNA, the CDR3 is TGTGCCAGCAGCCCCCCCGGGGGATCCTACGAGCAGTACTTC. The V and J genes are TRBV7-9 and TRBJ2-7; TRBD2 is a possible D gene (6 bases). Germline V lookup: CDR1 SEHNR, CDR2 FQNEAQ (reference sequence). The V end was cut by 5 bases, the J end by 1 base, with 12 bases between. The CDR3 sequence is 14 residues long.

In the case of this clone: One end of the junction does not line up with germline, which may come from a read error. The gene calls are TRBV27 and TRBJ2-2; TRBD1 agrees at 8 bases. The CDR3 contains 15 residues. CDR1 is MNHEY, CDR2 SMNVEV, per germline (reference sequence). The CDR3 region has the DNA TGTGCCACCAGTTTGCCCGGGACAGGAACCGGGGAGCTGTTTTTT. Residues: CATSLPGTGTGELFF.

The rearrangement links TRBV5-6 to TRBJ2-4; no clear D gene. V gave up 0 bases and J gave up 0 bases, with 4 bases separating them. CDR1 and CDR2 (germline): SGHDT, YYEEEE. This CDR3 region has 14 residues. The CDR3 nucleotides are TGTGCCAGCAGCTTGGTGCTAGCCAAAAACATTCAGTACTTC. Protein: CASSLVLAKNIQYF.

The gene calls are TRBV13 and TRBJ1-2; 9 positions match TRBD1. CDR1 is PRHDT, CDR2 FYEKMQ, per germline (reference sequence). CDR3 length equals 14 residues. J lost 2 bases, V lost 5 bases, and 3 bases had no gene match. The CDR3 sequence: CASSAGTGNYGYTF. CDR3 coding DNA: TGTGCCAGCAGCGCCGGGACAGGGAACTATGGCTACACCTTC.

The chain joins TRBV19 to TRBJ1-5, with TRBD1 matching over 7 bases. This CDR3 comprises 17 residues. J lost 0 bases, V lost 3 bases, and 8 bases had no gene match. Germline V gene lookup returns CDR1 LNHDA and CDR2 SQIVND (reference sequence). CDR3 amino acids: CASSIGTARSSNQPQHF. In nucleotides, the CDR3 is TGTGCCAGTAGTATCGGGACAGCTAGGTCTAGCAATCAGCCCCAGCATTTT.

This clone was observed a single time. The V call is TRBV2, the J call TRBJ2-1; 8 positions match TRBD2. Per the germline V gene, CDR1 is SNHLY and CDR2 is FYNNEI. V lost 7 bases to trimming and J lost 1 base; unmatched junction nucleotides: 0. This CDR3 has 13 residues. The CDR3 bases are TGTGCCAGCAAGCGGGAGTCCTACAATGAGCAGTTCTTC. Protein product: CASKRESYNEQFF.

The rearrangement links TRBV19 to TRBJ2-6; TRBD1 is a possible D gene (5 bases). The CDR3 has 18 residues. Trimming shortened V by 10 bases and J by 5 bases, and 27 bases separated the two germline ends. Germline V gives CDR1 LNHDA, CDR2 SQIVND (reference sequence). This chain's CDR3 is CAIVIDGQSQSRANVLTF. The CDR3 coding sequence is TGTGCCATAGTCATCGATGGACAATCACAAAGTCGGGCCAACGTCCTGACTTTC. Filled out from reference TRBV19 and TRBJ2-6, the complete variable domain reads DGGITQSPKYLFRKEGQNVTLSCEQNLNHDAMYWYRQDPGQGLRLIYYSQIVNDFQKGDIAEGYSVSREKKESFPLTVTSAQKNPTAFYLCAIVIDGQSQSRANVLTFGAGSRLTVL.

This clone came up a few times. The rearrangement links TRBV5-4 to TRBJ1-5, with D unclear. The V end lost 0 bases, the J end lost 6 bases, and 10 bases lay between the germline ends. This CDR3 is 14 amino acids long. Per the germline V gene, CDR1 is SGHNT and CDR2 is YYREEE (reference sequence). The CDR3 region is CASSLDGVGQPQHF. Here the CDR3 DNA reads TGTGCCAGCAGCTTGGACGGTGTGGGTCAGCCCCAGCATTTT.

Here the CDR3 reads CASSLGREGVSGANVLTF. CDR3 DNA: TGTGCCAGCAGTTTGGGCAGGGAGGGGGTTTCTGGGGCCAACGTCCTGACTTTC. The gene calls are TRBV28 and TRBJ2-6; maybe TRBD2 (7 bases). With 3 bases removed from V and 1 base from J, the gap between germline ends came to 16 bases. Germline lookup yields CDR1 MDHEN and CDR2 SYDVKM. The CDR3 contains 18 residues.